The clone carrying this T cell receptor beta chain was found a few times. The antigen remains undetermined. The data belong to a study of human T cells and chemical hapten exposure. Study-level information: There were per-sample TCR yield variations, arising mainly from small pooled library volume differences. Study outcomes and limitations: Sensitization with DPC brought no change to TCRs above 1 in 1000 in frequency.

The time point was: pre-sensitization, week 0. Described treatment: therapeutic diphenylcyclopropenone sensitization with weekly scalp DPC. Prior to each patch test being applied, blood was drawn. Before extraction, the whole blood was not fractionated, and total RNA was taken from it. The CDR3 extends over 17 amino acids. CDR1 and CDR2 (germline): LGHNA, YSLEER. V shed 4 bases and J shed 2 bases, with 17 bases lying between them. TCRdb re-called the RACE reads through MiXCR, storing one row per CDR3 protein. The sample holds approximately 320,000 distinct CDR3 sequences, 4.5% to 7% seen once. This TCR was recovered from a woman aged 18 to 35 with alopecia areata. Some clones in this sample may be carry-over from other donors' samples. The chain links TRBV4-3 to TRBJ2-2, with TRBD2 as a possible D gene (5 bases). This specimen was whole blood, taken in connection with sensitization to the hapten diphenylcyclopropenone (DPC). CDR3 bases: TGCGCCAGCAGCCGCCAAGCCGGGGTTAGAAACACCGGGGAGCTGTTTTTT. Its translation is CASSRQAGVRNTGELFF.